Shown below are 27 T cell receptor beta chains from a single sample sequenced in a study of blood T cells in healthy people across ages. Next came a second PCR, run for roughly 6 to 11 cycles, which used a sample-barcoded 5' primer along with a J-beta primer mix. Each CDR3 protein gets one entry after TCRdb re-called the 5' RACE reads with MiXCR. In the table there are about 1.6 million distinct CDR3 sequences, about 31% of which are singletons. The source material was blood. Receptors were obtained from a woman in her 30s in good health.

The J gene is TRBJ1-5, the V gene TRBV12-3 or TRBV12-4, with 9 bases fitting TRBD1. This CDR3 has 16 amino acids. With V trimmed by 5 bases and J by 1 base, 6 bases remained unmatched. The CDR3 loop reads CASSPRTGDSNQPQHF. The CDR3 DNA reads TGTGCCAGCAGTCCCCGGACAGGGGACAGCAATCAGCCCCAGCATTTT.

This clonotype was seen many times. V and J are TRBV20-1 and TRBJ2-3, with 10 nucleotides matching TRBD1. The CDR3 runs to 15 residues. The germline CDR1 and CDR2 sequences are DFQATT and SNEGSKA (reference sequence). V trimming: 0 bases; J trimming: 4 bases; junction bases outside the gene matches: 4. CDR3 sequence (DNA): TGCAGTGCTAGAGAGGGACAGGGGTCACCAGATACGCAGTATTTT. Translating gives CSAREGQGSPDTQYF.

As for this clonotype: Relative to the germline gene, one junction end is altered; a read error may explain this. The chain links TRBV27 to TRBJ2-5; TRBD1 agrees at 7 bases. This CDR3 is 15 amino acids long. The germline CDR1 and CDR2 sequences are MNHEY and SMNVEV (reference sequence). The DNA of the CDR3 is TGTACCAGCAGTAGCGAGGGGGCGTGGGAAGAGACCCAGTACTTC. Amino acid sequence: CTSSSEGAWEETQYF.

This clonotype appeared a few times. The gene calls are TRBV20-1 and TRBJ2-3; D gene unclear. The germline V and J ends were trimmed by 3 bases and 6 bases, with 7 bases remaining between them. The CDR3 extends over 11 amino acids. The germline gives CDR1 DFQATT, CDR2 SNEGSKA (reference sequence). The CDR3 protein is CSASFRDTQYF. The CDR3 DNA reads TGCAGTGCTAGTTTCCGGGATACGCAGTATTTT.

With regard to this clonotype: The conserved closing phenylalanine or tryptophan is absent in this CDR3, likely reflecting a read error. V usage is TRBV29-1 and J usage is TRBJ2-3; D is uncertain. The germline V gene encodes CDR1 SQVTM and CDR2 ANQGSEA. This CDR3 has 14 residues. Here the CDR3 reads CSVEGLGGTDTQYS. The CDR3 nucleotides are TGCAGCGTGGAAGGCCTTGGGGGCACAGATACGCAGTATTCT.

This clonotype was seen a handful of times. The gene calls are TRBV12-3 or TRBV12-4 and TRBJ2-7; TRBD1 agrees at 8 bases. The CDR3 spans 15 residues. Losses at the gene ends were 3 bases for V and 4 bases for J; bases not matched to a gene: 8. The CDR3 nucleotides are TGTGCCAGCAGTTTGCTCTTAGACAGGGGTTACGAGCAGTACTTC. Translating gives CASSLLLDRGYEQYF.

DNA for the CDR3: TGCGCCAGCAGCTTAGGGGTCATTCAAGAGACCCAGTACTTC. Translating gives CASSLGVIQETQYF. V is TRBV5-1 and J is TRBJ2-5; the D gene is possibly TRBD1 (5 bases). Germline V gene sequence: CDR1 SGHRS, CDR2 YFSETQ. This CDR3 comprises 14 residues. Between the trimmed V and J ends, which lost 2 bases and 2 bases, there was a span of 10 bases.

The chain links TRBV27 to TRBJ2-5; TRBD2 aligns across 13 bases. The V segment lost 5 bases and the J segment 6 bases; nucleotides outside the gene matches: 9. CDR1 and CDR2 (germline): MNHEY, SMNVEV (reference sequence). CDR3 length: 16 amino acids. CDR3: CASSPEGLAGRQTQYF. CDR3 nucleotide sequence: TGTGCCAGCAGTCCCGAGGGACTAGCGGGACGCCAGACCCAGTACTTC.

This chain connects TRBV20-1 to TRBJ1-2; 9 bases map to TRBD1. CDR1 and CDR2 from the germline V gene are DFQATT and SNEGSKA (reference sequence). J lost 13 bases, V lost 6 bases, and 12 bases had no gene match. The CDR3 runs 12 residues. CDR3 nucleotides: TGCAGTGCCCCAGGGACAGGGTATGGCAGCACCTTC. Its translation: CSAPGTGYGSTF.

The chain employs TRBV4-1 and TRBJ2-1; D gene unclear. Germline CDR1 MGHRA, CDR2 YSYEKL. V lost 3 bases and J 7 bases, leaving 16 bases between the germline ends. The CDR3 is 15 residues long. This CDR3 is CASSHDPHPRNEQFF. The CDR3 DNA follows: TGCGCCAGCAGCCACGATCCGCATCCGCGGAATGAGCAGTTCTTC.

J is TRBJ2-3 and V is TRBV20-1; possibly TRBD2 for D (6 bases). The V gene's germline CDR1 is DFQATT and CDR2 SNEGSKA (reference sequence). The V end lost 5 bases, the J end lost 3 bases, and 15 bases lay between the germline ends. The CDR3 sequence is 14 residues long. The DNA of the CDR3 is TGCAGTGCTGTCGGGACTGGCGGAACAGATACGCAGTATTTT. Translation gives CSAVGTGGTDTQYF.

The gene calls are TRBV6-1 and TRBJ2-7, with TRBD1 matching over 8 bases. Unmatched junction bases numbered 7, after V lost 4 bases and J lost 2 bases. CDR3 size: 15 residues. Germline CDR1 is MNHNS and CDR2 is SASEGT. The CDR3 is CASSALTGVAYEQYF. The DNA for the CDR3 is TGTGCCAGCAGTGCCTTGACAGGGGTTGCCTACGAGCAGTACTTC.

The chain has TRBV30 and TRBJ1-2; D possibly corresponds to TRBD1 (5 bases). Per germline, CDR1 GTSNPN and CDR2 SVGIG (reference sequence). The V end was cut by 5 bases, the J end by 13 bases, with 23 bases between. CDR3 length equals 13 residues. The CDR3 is CAWVSSGWGLTTF. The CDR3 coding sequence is TGTGCCTGGGTTTCCTCAGGGTGGGGTCTTACCACCTTC.

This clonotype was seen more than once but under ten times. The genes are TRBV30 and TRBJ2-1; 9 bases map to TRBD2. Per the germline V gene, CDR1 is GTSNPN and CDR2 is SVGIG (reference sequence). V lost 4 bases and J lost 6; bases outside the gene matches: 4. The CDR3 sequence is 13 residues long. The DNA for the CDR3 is TGTGCCTGGAACCGAGCGGGGGGCAATGAGCAGTTCTTC. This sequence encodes CAWNRAGGNEQFF.

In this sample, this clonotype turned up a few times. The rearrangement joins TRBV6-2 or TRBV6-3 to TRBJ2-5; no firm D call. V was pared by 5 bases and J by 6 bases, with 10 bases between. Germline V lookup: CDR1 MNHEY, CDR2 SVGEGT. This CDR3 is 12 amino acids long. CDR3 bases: TGTGCCAGCAGTCACATAGACCAGACCCAGTACTTC. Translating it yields CASSHIDQTQYF.

Here the CDR3 reads CSVEDPSGKGETQYF. The CDR3 nucleotides read TGCAGCGTTGAAGATCCTTCGGGTAAGGGAGAGACCCAGTACTTC. This chain connects TRBV29-1 to TRBJ2-5; no clear D gene. Germline values: CDR1 SQVTM, CDR2 ANQGSEA. V lost 0 bases, J lost 4 bases, and 15 bases lay in between. There are 15 residues in the CDR3.

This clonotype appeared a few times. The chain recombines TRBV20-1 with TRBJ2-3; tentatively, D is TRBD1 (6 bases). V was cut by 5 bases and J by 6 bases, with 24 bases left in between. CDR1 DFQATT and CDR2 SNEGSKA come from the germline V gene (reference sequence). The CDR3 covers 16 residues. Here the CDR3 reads CSAERGTEGPKDTQYF. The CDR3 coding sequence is TGCAGTGCTGAAAGGGGGACCGAAGGCCCCAAGGATACGCAGTATTTT.

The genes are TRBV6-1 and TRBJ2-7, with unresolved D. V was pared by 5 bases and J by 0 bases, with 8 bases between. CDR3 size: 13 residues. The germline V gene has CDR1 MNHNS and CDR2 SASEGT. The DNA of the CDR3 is TGTGCCAGCAGTCCGAATCTCTCCTACGAGCAGTACTTC. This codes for CASSPNLSYEQYF.

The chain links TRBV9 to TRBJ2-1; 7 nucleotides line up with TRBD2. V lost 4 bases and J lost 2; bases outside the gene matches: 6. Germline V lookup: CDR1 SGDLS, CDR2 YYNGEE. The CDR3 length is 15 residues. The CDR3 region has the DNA TGTGCCAGCAGCCCCTCAGCGGGAACCTACAATGAGCAGTTCTTC. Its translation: CASSPSAGTYNEQFF.

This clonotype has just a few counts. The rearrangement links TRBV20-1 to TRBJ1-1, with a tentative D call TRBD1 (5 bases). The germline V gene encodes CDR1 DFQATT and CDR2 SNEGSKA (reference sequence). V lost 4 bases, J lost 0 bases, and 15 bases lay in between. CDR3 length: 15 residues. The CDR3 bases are TGCAGTGCTATAGGGGCGAGGGCTATGAACACTGAAGCTTTCTTT. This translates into CSAIGARAMNTEAFF.

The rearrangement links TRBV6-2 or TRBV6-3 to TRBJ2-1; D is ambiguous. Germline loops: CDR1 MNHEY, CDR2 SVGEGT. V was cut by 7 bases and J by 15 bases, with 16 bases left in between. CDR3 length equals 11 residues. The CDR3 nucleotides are TGTGCCAGCAATGAACCGGGCCGGTCGTTCTTC. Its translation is CASNEPGRSFF.

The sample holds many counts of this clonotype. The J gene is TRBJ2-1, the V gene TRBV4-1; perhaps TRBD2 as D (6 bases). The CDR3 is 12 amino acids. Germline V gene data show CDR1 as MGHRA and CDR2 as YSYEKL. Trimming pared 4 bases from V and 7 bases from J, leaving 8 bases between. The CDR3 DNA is TGCGCCAGCAGCCTAGCGGAGAATGAGCAGTTCTTC. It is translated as CASSLAENEQFF.

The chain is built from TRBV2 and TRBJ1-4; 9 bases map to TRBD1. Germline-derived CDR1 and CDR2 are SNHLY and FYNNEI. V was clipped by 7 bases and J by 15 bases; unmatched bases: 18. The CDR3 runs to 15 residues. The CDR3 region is CASTIEDRGGTGLFF. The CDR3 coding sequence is TGTGCCAGCACTATAGAGGACAGGGGAGGAACTGGGTTGTTTTTT. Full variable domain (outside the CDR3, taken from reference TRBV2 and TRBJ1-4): EPEVTQTPSHQVTQMGQEVILRCVPISNHLYFYWYRQILGQKVEFLVSFYNNEISEKSEIFDDQFSVERPDGSNFTLKIRSTKLEDSAMYFCASTIEDRGGTGLFFGSGTQLSVL.

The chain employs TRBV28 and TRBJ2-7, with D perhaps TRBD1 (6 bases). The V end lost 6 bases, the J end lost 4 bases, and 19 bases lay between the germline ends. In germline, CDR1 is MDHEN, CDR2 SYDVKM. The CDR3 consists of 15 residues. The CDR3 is CASSWGHPPGYEQYF. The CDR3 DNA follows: TGTGCCAGCAGCTGGGGGCACCCACCCGGATACGAGCAGTACTTC. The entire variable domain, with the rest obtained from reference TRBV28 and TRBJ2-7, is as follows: DVKVTQSSRYLVKRTGEKVFLECVQDMDHENMFWYRQDPGLGLRLIYFSYDVKMKEKGDIPEGYSVSREKKERFSLILESASTNQTSMYLCASSWGHPPGYEQYFGPGTRLTVT.

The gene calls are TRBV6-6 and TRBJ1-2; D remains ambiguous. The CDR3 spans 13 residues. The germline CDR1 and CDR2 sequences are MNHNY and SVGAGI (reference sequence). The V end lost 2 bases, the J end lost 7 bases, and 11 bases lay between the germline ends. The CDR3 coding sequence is TGTGCCAGCAGTTACAGGGAGTGGGGTGGCTACACCTTC. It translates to CASSYREWGGYTF.

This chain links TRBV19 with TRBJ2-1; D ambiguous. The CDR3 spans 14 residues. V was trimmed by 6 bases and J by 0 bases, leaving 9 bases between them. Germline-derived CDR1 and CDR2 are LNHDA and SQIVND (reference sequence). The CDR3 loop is CASRKHSSYNEQFF. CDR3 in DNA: TGTGCCAGTAGGAAACATAGCTCCTACAATGAGCAGTTCTTC.

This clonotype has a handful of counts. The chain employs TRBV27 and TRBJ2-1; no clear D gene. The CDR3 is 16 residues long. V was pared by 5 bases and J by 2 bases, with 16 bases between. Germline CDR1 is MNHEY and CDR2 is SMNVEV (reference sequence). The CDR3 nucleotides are TGTGCCAGCAGTATCGGCGGCCGGGTTACCTACAATGAGCAGTTCTTC. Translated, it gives CASSIGGRVTYNEQFF.